The 7 T cell receptor beta chains below come from one sample, sequenced in a study of T cells in Graves' hyperthyroidism and ophthalmopathy. RNA transcripts were the template for amplifying TCR beta CDR3 regions. RT-PCR in the first round (using the HTBI primer set) targeted the TCR CDR3. TCRdb re-called the multiplex PCR reads through MiXCR, storing one row per CDR3 protein. The sample lists approximately 370,000 distinct CDR3 sequences; approximately 15% were seen once. The sample taken for sequencing was blood. The receptors come from a woman aged 25 to 39 with Graves' hyperthyroidism.

This clonotype was seen at least ten times. V usage is TRBV24-1 and J usage is TRBJ2-3; D is perhaps TRBD2 (6 bases). The length of the CDR3 is 14 residues. Trimming shortened V by 4 bases and J by 4 bases, and 11 bases separated the two germline ends. In germline, CDR1 is KGHDR, CDR2 SFDVKD. The CDR3 region has the DNA TGTGCCACCAGTGACCCATCTAGCGCAGATACGCAGTATTTT. Its translation is CATSDPSSADTQYF.

The chain recombines TRBV28 with TRBJ1-6; weak D call: TRBD1 (6 bases). V lost 6 bases and J lost 10, with 13 bases in between. The CDR3 consists of 13 residues. CDR1 MDHEN and CDR2 SYDVKM come from the germline V gene. In nucleotides, the CDR3 is TGTGCCAGCAGGCCTACAGGGTTATCACCCCTCCACTTT. Protein sequence: CASRPTGLSPLHF.

The chain is built from TRBV4-2 and TRBJ2-7, with 12 bases matching TRBD1. Germline V lookup: CDR1 LGHNA, CDR2 YNFKEQ. V was pared by 4 bases and J by 6 bases, with 10 bases of the junction left unmatched. The CDR3 sequence is 16 residues long. The CDR3 DNA sequence: TGTGCCAGCAGCCTCCCCACCGGGACAGGGGGCTCCGAGCAGTACTTC. It encodes CASSLPTGTGGSEQYF.

The chain has TRBV5-1 and TRBJ2-5; TRBD2 might be the D (5 bases). The CDR3 is 14 amino acids. The germline CDR1 and CDR2 sequences are SGHRS and YFSETQ. V shed 3 bases and J shed 5 bases, with 14 bases lying between them. The CDR3 coding sequence is TGCGCCAGCAGCTATAAATCCGGAGGCGAGACCCAGTACTTC. This translates into CASSYKSGGETQYF.

The V call is TRBV5-6, the J call TRBJ1-4, with 9 bases matching TRBD1. The CDR3 sequence is 15 residues long. Germline trimming cut 4 bases from V and 7 bases from J; bases unmatched to any gene: 8. The germline V gene has CDR1 SGHDT and CDR2 YYEEEE. DNA of the CDR3: TGTGCCAGCAGCGGAACAGGGGGCGCCAGTGAAAAACTGTTTTTT. It translates to CASSGTGGASEKLFF.

The chain links TRBV6-1 to TRBJ1-2, with D possibly being TRBD1 (6 bases). CDR1 and CDR2 from the germline V gene are MNHNS and SASEGT. This CDR3 is 14 amino acids long. Trimming removed 6 bases from V and 1 base from J, with 12 bases in between. CDR3 bases: TGTGCCAGCAGACAGGACAGAGTTAACTATGGCTACACCTTC. As protein: CASRQDRVNYGYTF.

This clonotype came up many times. The gene calls are TRBV27 and TRBJ2-1; tentatively, D is TRBD1 (6 bases). The CDR3 is 17 residues long. The V end lost 6 bases, the J end lost 2 bases, and 20 bases lay between the germline ends. Germline V gene lookup returns CDR1 MNHEY and CDR2 SMNVEV (reference sequence). The CDR3 nucleotides read TGTGCCAGCAGCTCAATCGAGGGCAGGGGCGCCTACAATGAGCAGTTCTTC. Translation gives CASSSIEGRGAYNEQFF.